The entry that follows covers one T cell receptor beta chain sequence. The repertoire was sequenced with immunoSEQ multiplex PCR; TCRdb's copy has only in-frame clones and lacks some. The sample has 70,000 or so clones, 90% seen once; the top ten hold 8% to 11%. Anyone with autoimmune disease history or systemic immunosuppression was excluded. This specimen comes from a study of OX40 agonist ivuxolimab in advanced cancers. V lost 5 bases and J lost 6; bases outside the gene matches: 10. The CDR3 spans 14 residues. Germline loops: CDR1 SGHTA, CDR2 FQGTGA. This specimen was CD4+ or CD8+ T cells sorted from blood, taken in a trial of the OX40 agonist ivuxolimab. This sequence originates from an adult with an advanced solid tumor such as melanoma, head and neck, liver or kidney cancer. The J gene is TRBJ2-7, the V gene TRBV7-3; 7 bases fit TRBD1. CDR3 residues: CASSRNDRVGEQYF. CDR3 nucleotide sequence: TGTGCCAGCAGCCGGAATGACAGGGTTGGCGAGCAGTACTTC.